The 5 T cell receptor beta chains below all came from one sample that was sequenced in a study of blood T cell repertoires in COVID-19. Sequenced by immunoSEQ multiplex PCR; TCRdb stores in-frame clones only, minus some. In the table there are 150,000 to 200,000 clones, roughly 84% of which are singletons. Specimen: PBMCs or T cells enriched from blood (not recorded which). Receptors were obtained from a woman aged 55-69 years who had recovered from COVID-19.

This clone has more than one count but fewer than ten. V usage is TRBV7-8 and J usage is TRBJ2-6, with D possibly matching TRBD1 (5 bases). The CDR3 consists of 16 residues. Trimming took off 0 bases at V and 0 bases at J, with 6 bases between the two ends. Germline V lookup: CDR1 SGHVS, CDR2 FQNEAQ. The CDR3 reads CASSLAGASGANVLTF. In DNA form, the CDR3 reads TGTGCCAGCAGCTTAGCAGGGGCCTCTGGGGCCAACGTCCTGACTTTC.

This chain joins TRBV10-3 and TRBJ2-1; perhaps TRBD2 as D (5 bases). CDR1 and CDR2 from the germline V gene are ENHRY and SYGVKD. Trimming left V 0 bases short and J 0 bases short, with 6 bases between. The CDR3 length is 15 residues. CDR3 in amino acids: CAISESGSSYNEQFF. The DNA of the CDR3 is TGTGCCATCAGTGAGTCGGGGAGCTCCTACAATGAGCAGTTCTTC.

Note on this clone: An end of the junction does not agree with germline; a read error may underlie this. The chain carries TRBV6-5 and TRBJ1-2; 9 bases agree with TRBD1. The germline CDR1 and CDR2 sequences are MNHEY and SVGAGI. There are 12 residues in the CDR3. The CDR3 sequence is CATGTGWTNTAF. CDR3 in DNA: TGTGCCACCGGGACAGGGTGGACCAACACGGCCTTC.

The gene calls are TRBV5-1 and TRBJ1-6; 9 positions match TRBD1. This CDR3 is built from 15 residues. The germline V gene encodes CDR1 SGHRS and CDR2 YFSETQ. Unmatched junction bases numbered 9, after V lost 4 bases and J lost 10 bases. In DNA, the CDR3 is TGCGCCAGCAGCGCGGGACAGGGACCTCTCTCACCCCTCCACTTT. Its translation is CASSAGQGPLSPLHF.

With regard to this clone: One end of the junction varies from germline; a read error may be responsible. The rearrangement uses TRBV2 and TRBJ2-2, with TRBD2 identical over 12 bases. The CDR3 consists of 18 residues. Per germline, CDR1 SNHLY and CDR2 FYNNEI. The DNA of the CDR3 is TGTGCCAGCAGCGAAGGACTAGCGGGGTCTCCGAACACCGGGGAGCTGTTTTTT. Protein: CASSEGLAGSPNTGELFF.